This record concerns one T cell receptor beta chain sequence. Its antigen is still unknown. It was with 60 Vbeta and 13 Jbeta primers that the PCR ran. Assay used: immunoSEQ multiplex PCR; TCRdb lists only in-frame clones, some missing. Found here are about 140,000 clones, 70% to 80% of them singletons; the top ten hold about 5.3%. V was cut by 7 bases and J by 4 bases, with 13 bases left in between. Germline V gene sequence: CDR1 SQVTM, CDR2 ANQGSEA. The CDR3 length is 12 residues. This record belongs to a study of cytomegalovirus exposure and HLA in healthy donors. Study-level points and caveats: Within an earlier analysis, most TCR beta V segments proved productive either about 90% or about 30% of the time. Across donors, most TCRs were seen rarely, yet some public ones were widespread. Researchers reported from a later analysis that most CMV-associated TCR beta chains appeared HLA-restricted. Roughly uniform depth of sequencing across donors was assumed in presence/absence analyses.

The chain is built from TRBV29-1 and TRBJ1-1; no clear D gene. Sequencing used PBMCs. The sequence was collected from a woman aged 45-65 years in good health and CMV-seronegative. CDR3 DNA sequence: TGCAGCGCCTCCTCCTCCCGCACTGAAGCTTTCTTT. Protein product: CSASSSRTEAFF.